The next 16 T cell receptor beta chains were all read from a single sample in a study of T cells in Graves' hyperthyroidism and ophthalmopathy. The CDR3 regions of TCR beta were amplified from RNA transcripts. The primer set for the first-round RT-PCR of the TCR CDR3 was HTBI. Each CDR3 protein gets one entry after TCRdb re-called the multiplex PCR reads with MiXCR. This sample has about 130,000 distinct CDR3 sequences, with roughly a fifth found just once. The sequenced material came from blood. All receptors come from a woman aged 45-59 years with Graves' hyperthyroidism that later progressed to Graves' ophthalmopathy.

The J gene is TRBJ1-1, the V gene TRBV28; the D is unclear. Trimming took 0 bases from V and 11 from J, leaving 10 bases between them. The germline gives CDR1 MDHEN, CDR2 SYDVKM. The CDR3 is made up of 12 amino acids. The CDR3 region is CASSLWRGRAFF. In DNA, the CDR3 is TGTGCCAGCAGTTTATGGCGAGGGAGGGCTTTCTTT.

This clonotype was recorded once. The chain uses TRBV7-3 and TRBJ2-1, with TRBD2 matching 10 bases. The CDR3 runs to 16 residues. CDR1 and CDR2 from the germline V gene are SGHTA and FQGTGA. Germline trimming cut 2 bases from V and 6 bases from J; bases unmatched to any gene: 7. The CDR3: CASSLGPAGGLNEQFF. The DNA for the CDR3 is TGTGCCAGCAGCTTAGGGCCAGCGGGAGGGCTCAATGAGCAGTTCTTC.

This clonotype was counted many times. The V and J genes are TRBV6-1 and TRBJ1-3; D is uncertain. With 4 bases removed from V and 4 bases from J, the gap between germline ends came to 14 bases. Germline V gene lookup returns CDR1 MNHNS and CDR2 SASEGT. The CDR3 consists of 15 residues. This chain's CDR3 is CASSALTAGGNTIYF. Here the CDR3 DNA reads TGTGCCAGCAGTGCATTGACCGCGGGAGGAAACACCATATATTTT.

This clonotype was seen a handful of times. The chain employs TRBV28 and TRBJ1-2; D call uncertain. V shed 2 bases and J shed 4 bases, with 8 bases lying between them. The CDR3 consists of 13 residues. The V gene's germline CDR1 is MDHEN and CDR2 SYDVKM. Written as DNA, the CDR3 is TGTGCCAGCAGTTTAAAGAGCGGCTATGGCTACACCTTC. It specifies CASSLKSGYGYTF.

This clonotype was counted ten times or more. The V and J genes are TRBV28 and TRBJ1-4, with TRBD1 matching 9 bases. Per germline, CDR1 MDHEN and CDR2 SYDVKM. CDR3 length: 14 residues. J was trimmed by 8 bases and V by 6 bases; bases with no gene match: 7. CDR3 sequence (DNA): TGTGCCAGCAGGACGGGACAGGGCGGCGAAAAACTGTTTTTT. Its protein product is CASRTGQGGEKLFF.

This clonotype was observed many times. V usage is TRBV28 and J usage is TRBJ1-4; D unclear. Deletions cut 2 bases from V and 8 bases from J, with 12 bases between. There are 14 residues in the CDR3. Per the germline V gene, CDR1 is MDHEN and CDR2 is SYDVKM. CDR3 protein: CASSLLPGEEKLFF. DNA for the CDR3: TGTGCCAGCAGTTTACTGCCTGGAGAGGAAAAACTGTTTTTT.

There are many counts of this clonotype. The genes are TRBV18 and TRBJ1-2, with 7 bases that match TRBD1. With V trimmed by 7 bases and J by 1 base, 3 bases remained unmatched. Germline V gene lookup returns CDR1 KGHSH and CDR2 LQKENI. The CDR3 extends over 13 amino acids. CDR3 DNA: TGTGCCAGCTTGGGACAGATTAACTATGGCTACACCTTC. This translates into CASLGQINYGYTF.

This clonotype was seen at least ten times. The CDR3 protein is CASSGRQGSGELFF. Written as DNA, the CDR3 is TGTGCCAGCAGTGGAAGACAGGGCAGCGGGGAGCTGTTTTTT. V usage is TRBV6-1 and J usage is TRBJ2-2; 7 nucleotides agree with TRBD1. With 4 bases clipped from V and 7 bases from J, the junction kept 6 bases outside the gene matches. Per the germline V gene, CDR1 is MNHNS and CDR2 is SASEGT. The CDR3 runs 14 residues.

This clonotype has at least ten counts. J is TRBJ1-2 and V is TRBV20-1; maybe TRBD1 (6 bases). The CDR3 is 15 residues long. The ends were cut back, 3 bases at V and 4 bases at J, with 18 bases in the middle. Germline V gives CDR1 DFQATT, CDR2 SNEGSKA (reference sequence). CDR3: CSARDSQYSRYGYTF. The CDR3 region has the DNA TGCAGTGCTAGGGACAGCCAGTATTCCCGCTATGGCTACACCTTC.

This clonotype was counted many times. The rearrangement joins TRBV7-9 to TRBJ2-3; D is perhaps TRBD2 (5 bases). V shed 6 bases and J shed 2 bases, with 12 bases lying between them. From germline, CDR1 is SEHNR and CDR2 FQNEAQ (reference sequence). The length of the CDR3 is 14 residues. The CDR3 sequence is CASSLSGPTDTQYF. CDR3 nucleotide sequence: TGTGCCAGCAGTTTGAGCGGACCCACAGATACGCAGTATTTT.

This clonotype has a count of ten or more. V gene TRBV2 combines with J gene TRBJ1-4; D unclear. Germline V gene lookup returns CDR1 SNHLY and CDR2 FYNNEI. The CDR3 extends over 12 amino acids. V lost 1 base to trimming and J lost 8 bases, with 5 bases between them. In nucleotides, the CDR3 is TGTGCCAGCAGTGAAGGAGGCGAAAAACTGTTTTTT. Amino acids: CASSEGGEKLFF.

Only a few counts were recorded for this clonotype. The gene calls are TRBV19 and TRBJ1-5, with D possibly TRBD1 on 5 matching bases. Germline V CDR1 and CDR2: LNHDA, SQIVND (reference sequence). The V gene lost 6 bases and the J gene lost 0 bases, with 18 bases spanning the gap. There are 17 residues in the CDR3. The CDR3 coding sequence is TGTGCCAGTAGAACCGGGACGGCCCTTCTTAGCAATCAGCCCCAGCATTTT. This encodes CASRTGTALLSNQPQHF.

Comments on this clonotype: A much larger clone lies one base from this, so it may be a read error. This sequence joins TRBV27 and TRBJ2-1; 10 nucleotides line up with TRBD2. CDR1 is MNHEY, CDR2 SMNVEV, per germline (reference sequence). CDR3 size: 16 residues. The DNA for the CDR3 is TGTGCCAGCAGTACCTTAGCGGGAGGTTCCTGCAATGAGCAGTTCTTC. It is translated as CASSTLAGGSCNEQFF.

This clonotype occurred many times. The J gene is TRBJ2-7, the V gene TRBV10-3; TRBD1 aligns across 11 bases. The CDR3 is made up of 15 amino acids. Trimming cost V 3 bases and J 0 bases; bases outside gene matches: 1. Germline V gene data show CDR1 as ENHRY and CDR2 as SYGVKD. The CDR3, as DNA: TGTGCCATCAGTGATGGGACAGGGGGCTCCTACGAGCAGTACTTC. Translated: CAISDGTGGSYEQYF.

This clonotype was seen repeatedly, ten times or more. The CDR3 DNA is TGTGCCAGCAGCCGACAGGGGTCCGAGCAGTACTTC. It specifies CASSRQGSEQYF. V gene TRBV2 combines with J gene TRBJ2-7; 8 bases fit TRBD1. Per germline, CDR1 SNHLY and CDR2 FYNNEI. The CDR3 runs to 12 residues. The V segment lost 6 bases and the J segment 6 bases; nucleotides outside the gene matches: 4.

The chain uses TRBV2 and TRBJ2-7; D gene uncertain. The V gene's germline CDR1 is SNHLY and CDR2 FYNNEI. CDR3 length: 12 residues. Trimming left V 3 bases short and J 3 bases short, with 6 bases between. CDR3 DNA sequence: TGTGCCAGCAGTGACAGTCTCTACGAGCAGTACTTC. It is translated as CASSDSLYEQYF.